The T cell receptor beta chain described here comes from a study of control samples from healthy donors and cancer patients. Some clones are missing from TCRdb's copy, which holds only in-frame ones; the method was immunoSEQ multiplex PCR. Among roughly 120,000 clones listed, 75% to 90% were seen once. The J segment lost 4 bases and the V segment lost 1 base, leaving 4 bases of the junction unmatched. This CDR3 has 15 amino acids. The germline V gene encodes CDR1 SEHNR and CDR2 FQNEAQ (reference sequence). Input material: PBMCs. The chain uses TRBV7-9 and TRBJ2-7, with 10 bases aligning to TRBD2. The TCR originated in a woman in her 50s with colorectal cancer. The CDR3 loop is CASSLGSSGSYEQYF. DNA for the CDR3: TGTGCCAGCAGCTTAGGTTCTAGCGGGAGTTACGAGCAGTACTTC.